This T cell receptor beta chain came from a study of shared clonotypes between healthy human individuals (dated by TCRdb to 2019 to 2021). About the investigation overall: Three men and a couple of women, aged 18 to 49 years, made up the cohort. Per donor, leukapheresis produced somewhere between about 0.94 and 8.9 billion PBMCs. The study deeply sequenced blood TCR repertoires of five healthy adults to estimate repertoire size and the extent of clonotype sharing between individuals. To increase sequencing depth and limit assay-specific biases, TCR repertoire library preparation and sequencing were carried out by different laboratories using diverse techniques. For each donor, CD4 naive and CD4 memory were each run on three plates, CD8 naive on two plates, and CD8 memory on one plate. The investigation overall reported the following: Pairwise subsampling led to the expectation that sequencing depth would affect the degree of clonotype sharing among donors. Rarefaction of sorted-subset datasets indicated incomplete sequencing despite the large sequencing depth. Sampling was restricted to blood, and TCR repertoires in tissue are likely to differ from TCR repertoires in blood. The genetic and exposure-history diversity represented was limited by the small number of donors. Sharing across several donors was observed for roughly 5% of naive CD4, about 3.2% of naive CD8, 2% to 2.5% of memory CD4, and less than 0.45% of memory CD8 clonotypes. Compared with non-shared clonotypes, clonotypes shared by all four sorted-subset donors had higher generation probabilities. Estimated clonotype richness was generally larger for naive than for memory subsets.

Using the deep immunoSEQ assay, multiplex PCR amplified TCR CDR3 regions from genomic DNA. Extracted genomic DNA from each cell subset was distributed evenly across all wells of several immunoSEQ 96-well plates, and each plate was treated as a replicate. Each replicate PCR for sorted subsets received around 200 ng genomic DNA, equal to roughly 33,000 T cell genomes. Purified libraries were measured with a Qubit 3.0 fluorometer, size-checked on a Bioanalyzer 2100, and measured again with the KAPA Library Quantification kit. Every immunoSEQ 96-well plate was sequenced on a separate single-read 150-cycle Illumina NextSeq 550 flow cell. The study's own analysis went as follows. Because the immunoSEQ output included only junctional sequences and no quality scores, the filtering could not be the same as the filtering used for full-length reads. To assign V/J genes and CDR3, sequences were annotated against IMGT germline references using PyIR, a Python wrapper for IgBLAST v1.9. Reads were filtered out if the reads had weak V/J assignments (E-value above 1e-6), no CDR3, stop codons, out-of-frame junctions, or ambiguous translated residues. V3J clonotypes were defined as sequences sharing an identical inferred V gene, J gene, and CDR3 amino acid sequence. Percentage overlap between repertoires was calculated by dividing the number of shared unique clonotypes by the size of the smaller repertoire. Richness of each repertoire was evaluated using RTK rarefaction, the Chao1 estimator, and Recon v2.1 estimates of unobserved clonotypes. OLGA was used to compute generation probabilities for all TCRbeta clonotypes that the gDNA method yielded from several donors. TCRdb carries this immuneACCESS record with in-frame sequences only. Its versions omit some clonotypes, under half of them owing to an unresolved V gene in the studies checked, with the rest unexplained. Clonal size and the V and J genes are those of that table, whereas D and trimming came from the DNA. The sample table contains approximately 1.5 million clones; only one count was recorded for under 99% of them. The top ten clones comprise about 0.42% of the sample.

Donors were healthy HIV-negative adults with no recently reported acute infections or vaccinations. Every donor was a Caucasian adult residing in Nashville, Tennessee, USA. CD4+ T cells were enriched through magnetic negative selection, after which naive cells were positively selected on CD45RA and the remaining negative fraction served as the memory subset. After blood collection by leukapheresis, PBMCs were isolated using Ficoll-Histopaque density gradient centrifugation and then cryopreserved in the vapor phase of liquid nitrogen. Analytical flow cytometry was used to check the purity and quantity of each magnetically sorted T cell population. From each sorted fraction, genomic DNA was isolated and quantified by UV absorbance on a Nanodrop 2000c. The CDR3 contains 12 residues, cysteine and phenylalanine counted. CDR3 DNA only is kept here, 36 bases in frame from base 1. Via the germline V gene, CDR1 is SNHLY and CDR2 FYNNEI. V drops 3 bases and J drops 8 bases, leaving 10 bases in between.

With regard to this clone: The specificity of this receptor is unknown. Qualities for individual bases were not recorded, and no much larger clone is one base off.

Sequenced input: naive CD4+ T cells sorted from blood. This sample's cell subset or site label indicates: CD45RA+ positively selected. This TCR came from a man aged 30 to 45 in good health. The rearrangement joined TRBV2 to TRBJ1-1; the D gene assignment is ambiguous. The DNA sequence is as follows: TGTGCCAGCAGTGACAACACCCCCGAAGCTTTCTTT. Its protein reads: CASSDNTPEAFF.